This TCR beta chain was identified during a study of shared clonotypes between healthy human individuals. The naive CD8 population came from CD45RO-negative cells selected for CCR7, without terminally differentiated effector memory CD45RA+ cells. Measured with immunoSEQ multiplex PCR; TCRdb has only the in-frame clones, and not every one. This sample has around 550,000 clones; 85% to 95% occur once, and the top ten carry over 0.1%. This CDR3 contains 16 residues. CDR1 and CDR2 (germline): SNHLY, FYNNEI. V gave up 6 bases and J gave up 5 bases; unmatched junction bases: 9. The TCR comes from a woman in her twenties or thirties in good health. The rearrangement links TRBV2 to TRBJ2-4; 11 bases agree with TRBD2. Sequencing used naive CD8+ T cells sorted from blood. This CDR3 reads CASSVTSGSNENIQYF. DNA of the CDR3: TGTGCCAGCAGCGTTACTAGCGGGAGTAATGAAAACATTCAGTACTTC.